This TCR beta chain emerged from a study of blood T cell repertoires in COVID-19. The length of the CDR3 is 18 residues. Per germline, CDR1 SGHRS and CDR2 YFSETQ. V was shortened by 1 base and J by 0 bases, with 18 bases between the two germline ends. Some clones are missing from TCRdb's copy, which holds only in-frame ones; the method was immunoSEQ multiplex PCR. Among fewer than 350,000 clones, 75% to 90% were seen once, and the ten largest hold over 8%. This clonotype was obtained from a woman aged 40 to 50 who had recovered from COVID-19. The chain couples TRBV5-1 to TRBJ2-3; D remains unclear. Material for sequencing was PBMCs or T cells enriched from blood (not recorded which). The CDR3 region has the DNA TGCGCCAGCAGCTTGTCAGCCTTACGAGCGCTTAGCACAGATACGCAGTATTTT. It specifies CASSLSALRALSTDTQYF. Looking up the rest from reference TRBV5-1 and TRBJ2-3 gives the full variable domain: KAGVTQTPRYLIKTRGQQVTLSCSPISGHRSVSWYQQTPGQGLQFLFEYFSETQRNKGNFPGRFSGRQFSNSRSEMNVSTLELGDSALYLCASSLSALRALSTDTQYFGPGTRLTVL.